This T cell receptor beta chain comes out of a study of cytomegalovirus exposure and HLA in healthy donors. This CDR3 comprises 19 residues. The V end lost 0 bases, the J end lost 0 bases, and 21 bases lay between the germline ends. Germline V gene data show CDR1 as SGHAT and CDR2 as FQNNGV. General observations from the study: Productive rates of about 90% or about 30% were seen for most TCR beta V segments in an earlier analysis. Relative to the approximately 700-donor mean, N-insertions were reportedly fewer in an Asian-associated ancestry cluster in a later analysis. A missense variant in DCLRE1C was later tied to TCR beta V- and J-gene trimming.

Details on this clone: The antigen remains unidentified.

The study ran its PCR with 60 Vbeta and 13 Jbeta primers. The table came from immunoSEQ multiplex PCR; TCRdb's copy has only in-frame clones and leaves some out. This table has around 160,000 clones, 75% appearing once. The TCR was taken from a woman aged 40 to 49 in good health and CMV-seropositive. Sequenced material: PBMCs. This chain joins TRBV11-2 and TRBJ2-7; weak D call: TRBD2 (6 bases). The CDR3: CASSLDLLHAGRSSYEQYF. The CDR3 DNA is TGTGCCAGCAGCTTAGACCTCCTACACGCGGGACGGAGCTCCTACGAGCAGTACTTC.